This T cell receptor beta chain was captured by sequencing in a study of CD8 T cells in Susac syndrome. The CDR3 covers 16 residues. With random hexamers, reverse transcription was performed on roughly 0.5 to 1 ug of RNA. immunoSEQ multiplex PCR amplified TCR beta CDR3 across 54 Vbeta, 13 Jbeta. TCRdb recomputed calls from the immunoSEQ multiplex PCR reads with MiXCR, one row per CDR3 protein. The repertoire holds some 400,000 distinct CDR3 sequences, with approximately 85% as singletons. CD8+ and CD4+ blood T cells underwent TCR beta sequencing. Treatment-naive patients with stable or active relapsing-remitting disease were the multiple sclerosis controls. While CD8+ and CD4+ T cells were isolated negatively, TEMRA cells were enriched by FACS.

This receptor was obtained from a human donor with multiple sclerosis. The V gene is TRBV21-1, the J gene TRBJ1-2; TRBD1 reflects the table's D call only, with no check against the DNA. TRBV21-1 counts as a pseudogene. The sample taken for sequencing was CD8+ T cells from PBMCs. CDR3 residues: CASSKAPPGANYGYTF. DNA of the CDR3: TGTGCCAGCAGCAAAGCTCCCCCGGGAGCTAACTATGGCTACACCTTC.